Presented here are 21 T cell receptor beta chains from one specimen sequenced in a study of cytomegalovirus exposure and HLA in healthy donors (dated by TCRdb to 2016 to 2017). The method was the immunoSEQ multiplex PCR assay. A mixture of 60 forward primers for TCR Vbeta segments and 13 reverse primers for TCR Jbeta segments was used in the multiplex PCR. The table comes from immuneACCESS by way of TCRdb, which keeps in-frame sequences with V and J called. Part of the clones is missing from these tables; in studies checked, under half for an unresolved V gene and the rest for unknown reasons. This specimen's table enumerates 30,000 to 35,000 clones. About 3.4% of the sample is in the top ten clones. The sample consisted of PBMCs. The receptors derive from a woman aged 40 to 50 in good health and CMV-seropositive.

The genes are TRBV14 and TRBJ2-5, with D possibly TRBD2 on 7 matching bases. With 3 bases removed from V and 2 bases from J, the gap between germline ends came to 10 bases. The germline V gene has CDR1 SGHDN and CDR2 FVKESK. This CDR3 has 14 residues. CDR3 residues: CASSHGGRQETQYF. For the CDR3, the DNA is TGTGCCAGCAGCCACGGGGGGCGGCAAGAGACCCAGTACTTC.

This rearrangement joins TRBV18 to TRBJ2-7; 10 bases are a match to TRBD2. J was trimmed by 3 bases and V by 3 bases; bases with no gene match: 8. Germline CDR1 and CDR2: KGHSH and LQKENI. The CDR3 sequence is 16 residues long. The CDR3 coding sequence is TGTGCCAGCTCACCCCCGGGAGCGGGAGGGGGCTACGAGCAGTACTTC. Its translation: CASSPPGAGGGYEQYF.

The chain carries TRBV9 and TRBJ2-7; 8 bases line up with TRBD1. With 4 bases clipped from V and 3 bases from J, the junction kept 3 bases outside the gene matches. Per germline, CDR1 SGDLS and CDR2 YYNGEE. CDR3 size: 13 residues. CDR3 loop: CASSPGQGYEQYF. As DNA, the CDR3 is TGTGCCAGCAGCCCAGGACAGGGCTACGAGCAGTACTTC.

The V gene is TRBV2, the J gene TRBJ2-2, with 8 positions matching TRBD2. Germline V gene data show CDR1 as SNHLY and CDR2 as FYNNEI. This CDR3 spans 17 amino acids. V lost 8 bases, J lost 6 bases, and 17 bases stayed unmatched. The CDR3 is CASLGRIGRAQAGELFF. DNA of the CDR3: TGTGCCAGCCTCGGAAGGATCGGGAGGGCCCAGGCCGGGGAGCTGTTTTTT.

V gene TRBV5-1 combines with J gene TRBJ2-1, with 10 bases aligning to TRBD1. The germline CDR1 and CDR2 sequences are SGHRS and YFSETQ. V was clipped by 4 bases and J by 8 bases; unmatched bases: 12. This CDR3 has 16 amino acids. CDR3 sequence: CASSITTGTGVDEQFF. CDR3 DNA sequence: TGCGCCAGCAGCATCACAACCGGGACAGGGGTTGATGAGCAGTTCTTC.

The chain joins TRBV7-9 to TRBJ1-1; possibly TRBD1 for D (6 bases). The V gene lost 2 bases and the J gene lost 5 bases, with 12 bases spanning the gap. This CDR3 is built from 14 residues. Per germline, CDR1 SEHNR and CDR2 FQNEAQ (reference sequence). CDR3 bases: TGTGCCAGCAGCTTAACTACAGGGCAGACTGAAGCTTTCTTT. It codes for CASSLTTGQTEAFF.

This chain connects TRBV30 to TRBJ2-7; D may be TRBD2 (6 bases). Germline V lookup: CDR1 GTSNPN, CDR2 SVGIG (reference sequence). The V end was cut by 2 bases, the J end by 0 bases, with 17 bases between. The CDR3 has 16 residues. The DNA for the CDR3 is TGTGCCTGGAGTATGCTAATGACAGCGGGCTCCTACGAGCAGTACTTC. It yields the protein CAWSMLMTAGSYEQYF. The full variable domain, rest sourced from reference TRBV30 and TRBJ2-7, is SQTIHQWPATLVQPVGSPLSLECTVEGTSNPNLYWYRQAAGRGLQLLFYSVGIGQISSEVPQNLSASRPQDRQFILSSKKLLLSDSGFYLCAWSMLMTAGSYEQYFGPGTRLTVT.

The rearrangement uses TRBV28 and TRBJ2-3; the D gene is possibly TRBD1 (7 bases). The V end was cut by 6 bases, the J end by 6 bases, with 19 bases between. The CDR3 is made up of 15 amino acids. Germline CDR1 and CDR2: MDHEN and SYDVKM. The CDR3: CASRRRGPILDTQYF. The CDR3, as DNA: TGTGCCAGCAGAAGGAGGGGGCCCATCCTTGATACGCAGTATTTT.

The V call is TRBV6-5, the J call TRBJ1-3; D unclear. This CDR3 spans 12 amino acids. V lost 4 bases and J lost 10, with 11 bases in between. CDR1 MNHEY and CDR2 SVGAGI come from the germline V gene. CDR3 coding DNA: TGTGCCAGCAGTTCGTCGGGAGAGACCATATATTTT. Translated, it gives CASSSSGETIYF.

Comments on this clone: Mismatch with germline at one junction end may stem from a read error. This chain uses TRBV5-4 with TRBJ2-7, with 14 nucleotides matching TRBD2. This CDR3 is built from 16 residues. The V gene's germline CDR1 is SGHNT and CDR2 YYREEE (reference sequence). The CDR3 reads CASSLGGLAGDYEQYF. Here the CDR3 DNA reads TGTGCCAGCAGTTTGGGGGGACTAGCGGGGGACTACGAGCAGTACTTC.

This chain links TRBV28 with TRBJ1-2; no reliable D call. The ends were cut back, 2 bases at V and 8 bases at J, with 9 bases in the middle. The CDR3 spans 12 residues. Germline CDR1 is MDHEN and CDR2 is SYDVKM. The CDR3 region is CASSLNGIGYTF. In DNA form, the CDR3 reads TGTGCCAGCAGTTTAAACGGTATCGGCTACACCTTC.

J is TRBJ2-7 and V is TRBV7-2, with 14 nucleotides matching TRBD2. The CDR3 totals 15 residues. Germline-derived CDR1 and CDR2 are SGHTA and FQGNSA. V shed 1 base, J shed 5 bases, and the junction held 1 base outside the gene matches. CDR3 region: CASSLGGLAGDEQYF. The DNA for the CDR3 is TGTGCCAGCAGCTTAGGGGGACTAGCGGGAGACGAGCAGTACTTC.

The rearrangement links TRBV5-1 to TRBJ2-7; TRBD2 matches at 12 bases. The CDR3 sequence is 14 residues long. Per germline, CDR1 SGHRS and CDR2 YFSETQ. J gave up 4 bases and V 5 bases, and 4 bases lay outside the gene matches. The CDR3 protein is CASSQTSGRYEQYF. For the CDR3, the DNA is TGCGCCAGCAGTCAGACTAGCGGGAGATACGAGCAGTACTTC.

The chain employs TRBV5-1 and TRBJ2-7; D may be TRBD1 (6 bases). Germline values: CDR1 SGHRS, CDR2 YFSETQ. V gave up 7 bases and J gave up 2 bases, with 16 bases separating them. The CDR3 is 14 residues long. The CDR3 protein is CASYEPGHPYEQYF. Written as DNA, the CDR3 is TGCGCCAGCTATGAACCGGGACACCCCTACGAGCAGTACTTC. Drawing the rest from reference TRBV5-1 and TRBJ2-7, the complete variable domain is KAGVTQTPRYLIKTRGQQVTLSCSPISGHRSVSWYQQTPGQGLQFLFEYFSETQRNKGNFPGRFSGRQFSNSRSEMNVSTLELGDSALYLCASYEPGHPYEQYFGPGTRLTVT.

As concerns this clone: At one end, the junction sequence differs from germline, possibly due to a read error. This specimen includes other DNA sequences encoding the same CDR3. The V gene is TRBV5-1, the J gene TRBJ1-1, with 8 bases identical to TRBD1. Germline CDR1 is SGHRS and CDR2 is YFSETQ. The CDR3 consists of 16 residues. CDR3 region: CASSLRQGLRDTEAFF. The DNA of the CDR3 is TGTGCCAGCAGCTTGAGACAGGGGCTGAGGGACACTGAAGCTTTCTTT. The whole variable domain, filled in from reference TRBV5-1 and TRBJ1-1, reads KAGVTQTPRYLIKTRGQQVTLSCSPISGHRSVSWYQQTPGQGLQFLFEYFSETQRNKGNFPGRFSGRQFSNSRSEMNVSTLELGDSALYLCASSLRQGLRDTEAFFGQGTRLTVV.

The chain is built from TRBV4-1 and TRBJ2-2, with 7 bases matching TRBD2. This CDR3 is 15 amino acids long. CDR1 and CDR2 from the germline V gene are MGHRA and YSYEKL. V lost 4 bases to trimming and J lost 4 bases; unmatched junction nucleotides: 6. CDR3 sequence reads: CASSLTSEGTGELFF. As DNA, the CDR3 is TGCGCCAGCAGCCTAACTAGCGAGGGCACCGGGGAGCTGTTTTTT.

The chain employs TRBV7-2 and TRBJ2-7, with 9 nucleotides matching TRBD2. V lost 3 bases to trimming and J lost 2 bases; unmatched junction nucleotides: 5. This CDR3 has 15 amino acids. Germline V gene lookup returns CDR1 SGHTA and CDR2 FQGNSA. CDR3 sequence reads: CASSFRGRGAYEQYF. DNA for the CDR3: TGTGCCAGCAGCTTCCGCGGGAGGGGCGCCTACGAGCAGTACTTC.

The chain recombines TRBV9 with TRBJ2-5; 9 positions agree with TRBD2. This CDR3 contains 13 residues. V shed 7 bases, J shed 5 bases, and the junction held 6 bases outside the gene matches. Germline V gives CDR1 SGDLS, CDR2 YYNGEE. The CDR3 sequence is CASGGLAVETQYF. The CDR3 DNA is TGTGCCAGCGGGGGACTAGCAGTGGAGACCCAGTACTTC.

The rearrangement links TRBV6-5 to TRBJ1-2, with 8 bases that match TRBD1. The CDR3 length is 14 residues. After removal of 6 bases from V and 4 bases from J, the junction contained 7 bases not matched to a gene. Germline loops: CDR1 MNHEY, CDR2 SVGAGI. In nucleotides, the CDR3 is TGTGCCAGCAGGCGCCGCACAGGGGGCTATGGCTACACCTTC. Protein product: CASRRRTGGYGYTF.

The chain uses TRBV2 and TRBJ2-1; D remains unclear. Trimming removed 11 bases from V and 9 bases from J, with 20 bases in between. The CDR3 totals 13 residues. The germline V gene has CDR1 SNHLY and CDR2 FYNNEI. The CDR3 sequence is CAVHFPPGSEQFF. The CDR3 bases are TGTGCCGTCCATTTCCCGCCTGGTAGTGAGCAGTTCTTC.

The chain recombines TRBV19 with TRBJ2-1; TRBD2 aligns across 12 bases. This CDR3 is built from 15 residues. J was trimmed by 7 bases and V by 1 base; bases with no gene match: 2. From germline, CDR1 is LNHDA and CDR2 SQIVND (reference sequence). The CDR3 is CASSIGTSGNNEQFF. CDR3 coding DNA: TGTGCCAGTAGTATAGGGACTAGCGGGAATAATGAGCAGTTCTTC.